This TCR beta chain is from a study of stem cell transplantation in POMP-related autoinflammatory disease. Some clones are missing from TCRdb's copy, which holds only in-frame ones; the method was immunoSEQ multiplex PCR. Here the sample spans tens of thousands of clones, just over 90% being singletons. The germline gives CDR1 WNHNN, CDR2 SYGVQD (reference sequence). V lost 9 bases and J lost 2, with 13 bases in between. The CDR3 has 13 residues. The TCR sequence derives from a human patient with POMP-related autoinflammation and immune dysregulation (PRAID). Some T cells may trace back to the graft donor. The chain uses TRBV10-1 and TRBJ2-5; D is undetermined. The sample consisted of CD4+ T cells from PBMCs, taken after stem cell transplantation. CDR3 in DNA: TGCGCCAGGCTGACGGATCCTCAAGAGACCCAGTACTTC. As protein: CARLTDPQETQYF.